This T cell receptor (beta chain) was retrieved from a study of cytomegalovirus exposure and HLA in healthy donors. PCR amplification relied on 60 Vbeta primers (plus 13 Jbeta primers). Generated by immunoSEQ multiplex PCR, the TCRdb table keeps only in-frame clones and is missing some. The repertoire holds some 54,000 clones, more than 75% seen once, with over 5% in the top ten. Trimming cost V 6 bases and J 5 bases; bases outside gene matches: 2. The CDR3 is 13 amino acids. Germline lookup yields CDR1 MDHEN and CDR2 SYDVKM. The sample was PBMCs. This TCR was recovered from a male donor in good health and CMV-seronegative. The rearrangement links TRBV28 to TRBJ2-1; 9 nucleotides align to TRBD2. The CDR3 nucleotides are TGTGCCAGCAGGGCTAGCGGGGACAATGAGCAGTTCTTC. Translated, it gives CASRASGDNEQFF.